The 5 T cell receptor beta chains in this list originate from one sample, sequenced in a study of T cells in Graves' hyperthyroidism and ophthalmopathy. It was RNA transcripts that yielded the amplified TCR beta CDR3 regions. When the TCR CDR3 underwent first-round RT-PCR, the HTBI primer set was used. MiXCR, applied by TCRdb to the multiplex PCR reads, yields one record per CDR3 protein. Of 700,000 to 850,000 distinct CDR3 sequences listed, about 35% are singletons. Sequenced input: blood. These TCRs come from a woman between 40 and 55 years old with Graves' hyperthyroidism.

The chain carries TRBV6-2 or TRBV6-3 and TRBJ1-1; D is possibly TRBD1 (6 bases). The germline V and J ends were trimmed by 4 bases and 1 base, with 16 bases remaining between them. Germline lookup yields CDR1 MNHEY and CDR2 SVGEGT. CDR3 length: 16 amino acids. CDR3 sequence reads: CASSSPPGGGNTEAFF. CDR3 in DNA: TGTGCCAGCAGTTCGCCCCCCGGGGGCGGGAACACTGAAGCTTTCTTT.

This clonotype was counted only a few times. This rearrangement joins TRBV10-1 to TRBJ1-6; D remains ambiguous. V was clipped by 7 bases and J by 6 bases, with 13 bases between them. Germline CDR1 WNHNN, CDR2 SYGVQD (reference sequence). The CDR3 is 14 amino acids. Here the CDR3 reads CASTPRARNSPLHF. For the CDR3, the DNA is TGCGCCAGCACACCGCGGGCCCGTAATTCACCCCTCCACTTT.

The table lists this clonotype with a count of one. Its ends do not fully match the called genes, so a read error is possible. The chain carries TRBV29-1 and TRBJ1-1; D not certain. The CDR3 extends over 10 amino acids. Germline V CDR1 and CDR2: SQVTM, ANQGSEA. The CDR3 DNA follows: TGCTGCGTTGGAGGGACTGAAGCTTTCTTT. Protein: CCVGGTEAFF.

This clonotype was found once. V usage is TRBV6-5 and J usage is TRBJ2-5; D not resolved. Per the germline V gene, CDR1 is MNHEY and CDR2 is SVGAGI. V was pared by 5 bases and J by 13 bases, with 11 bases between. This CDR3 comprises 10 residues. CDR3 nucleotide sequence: TGTGCCAGCAGTGACGGTCCGGGGTACTTC. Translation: CASSDGPGYF.

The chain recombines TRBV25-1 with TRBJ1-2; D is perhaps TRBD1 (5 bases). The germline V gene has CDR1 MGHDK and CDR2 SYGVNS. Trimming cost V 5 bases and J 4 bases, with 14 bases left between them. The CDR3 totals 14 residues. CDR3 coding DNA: TGTGCCAGCAGTTCCCCGCGGGGGGGCTATGGCTACACCTTC. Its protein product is CASSSPRGGYGYTF.